A single sample is the source of the 20 T cell receptor beta chains below, sequenced in a study of blood T cell repertoires in COVID-19. Sequenced by immunoSEQ multiplex PCR; TCRdb stores in-frame clones only, minus some. This table holds around 130,000 clones, 65% to 90% found once. Sequenced input: PBMCs or T cells enriched from blood (not recorded which). The receptor source for this set is a woman between 45 and 60 years old who had recovered from COVID-19.

The chain employs TRBV5-1 and TRBJ2-7; the match to TRBD1 covers 10 bases. With V trimmed by 6 bases and J by 1 base, 7 bases remained unmatched. The V gene's germline CDR1 is SGHRS and CDR2 YFSETQ. This CDR3 is 15 amino acids long. In nucleotides, the CDR3 is TGCGCCAGCAAAACTTGGGACAGGGGTTCCTACGAGCAGTACTTC. The encoded protein is CASKTWDRGSYEQYF.

The V gene is TRBV5-6, the J gene TRBJ1-1; D call uncertain. CDR3 length: 13 residues. Germline loops: CDR1 SGHDT, CDR2 YYEEEE. With 0 bases removed from V and 3 bases from J, the gap between germline ends came to 6 bases. CDR3 sequence: CASSLVRDTEAFF. The CDR3 bases are TGTGCCAGCAGCTTGGTCCGGGACACTGAAGCTTTCTTT.

The chain uses TRBV3-1 (or the pseudogene TRBV3-2) and TRBJ1-2, with 7 positions matching TRBD1. The CDR3 totals 13 residues. Germline CDR1 and CDR2: LGHDT and YNNKEL (reference sequence). Trimming took 5 bases from V and 2 from J; bases not matched to a gene: 2. DNA of the CDR3: TGTGCCAGCAGCGCCAGGGGGAACTATGGCTACACCTTC. Amino acid sequence: CASSARGNYGYTF.

This chain connects TRBV19 to TRBJ1-4; D unresolved. CDR3 length: 17 residues. Germline CDR1 is LNHDA and CDR2 is SQIVND (reference sequence). Trimming pared 2 bases from V and 4 bases from J, leaving 17 bases between. The CDR3 spells CASSITPVEVDNEKLFF. DNA of the CDR3: TGTGCCAGTAGTATAACCCCGGTAGAGGTGGATAATGAAAAACTGTTTTTT.

The CDR3 loop is CASSQDGLAGFPPDTQYF. In DNA, the CDR3 is TGCGCCAGCAGCCAAGATGGACTAGCGGGTTTCCCCCCAGATACGCAGTATTTT. The chain has TRBV4-3 and TRBJ2-3, with 11 bases that match TRBD2. With 0 bases clipped from V and 4 bases from J, the junction kept 9 bases outside the gene matches. CDR1 is LGHNA and CDR2 is YSLEER in the germline V gene. This CDR3 comprises 18 residues.

The CDR3 DNA sequence: TGTGCCAGCAACCTAGGGACAGTACAAGTCGGGGAGCTGTTTTTT. As protein: CASNLGTVQVGELFF. The chain recombines TRBV7-9 with TRBJ2-2; 7 nucleotides agree with TRBD1. Losses at the gene ends were 7 bases for V and 7 bases for J; bases not matched to a gene: 12. This CDR3 is built from 15 residues. Germline CDR1 and CDR2: SEHNR and FQNEAQ (reference sequence).

V is TRBV11-3 and J is TRBJ2-2; perhaps TRBD2 as D (5 bases). Trimming removed 7 bases from V and 4 bases from J, with 19 bases in between. The CDR3 runs 16 residues. Germline-derived CDR1 and CDR2 are SGHNT and YENEEA. Here the CDR3 reads CASTFREMKVTGELFF. The CDR3 DNA reads TGTGCCAGCACCTTTAGGGAGATGAAGGTCACCGGGGAGCTGTTTTTT.

Here the CDR3 reads CASSPRTGVNYNEQFF. The DNA for the CDR3 is TGTGCCAGCAGCCCCCGGACAGGGGTCAATTACAATGAGCAGTTCTTC. This chain uses TRBV7-2 with TRBJ2-1; 9 bases are a match to TRBD1. CDR3 length: 16 residues. Germline-derived CDR1 and CDR2 are SGHTA and FQGNSA. V dropped 5 bases and J dropped 4; count of bases not matched to a gene: 9.

V and J are TRBV5-1 and TRBJ2-1; 7 bases fit TRBD1. Germline CDR1 is SGHRS and CDR2 is YFSETQ. This CDR3 comprises 15 residues. The trim removed 2 bases at V and 4 bases at J, leaving 6 bases unmatched. The CDR3 nucleotides read TGCGCCAGCAGCTTAGCACCGGGACAGTACAATGAGCAGTTCTTC. Its protein is CASSLAPGQYNEQFF.

The chain uses TRBV4-2 and TRBJ2-6, with a weak D call TRBD1 (6 bases). V was shortened by 1 base and J by 2 bases, with 6 bases between the two germline ends. Germline assignment: CDR1 LGHNA and CDR2 YNFKEQ. This CDR3 region has 15 residues. The CDR3 DNA sequence: TGTGCCAGCAGCCAAGGGACAGCTGGGGCCAACGTCCTGACTTTC. Translating it yields CASSQGTAGANVLTF.

CDR3 DNA sequence: TGCGCCAGCAGCGCAACTAGCGGGGGACTTTCAGATACGCAGTATTTT. It is translated as CASSATSGGLSDTQYF. The chain combines TRBV5-1 with TRBJ2-3, with TRBD2 matching over 11 bases. V lost 4 bases and J lost 4; bases outside the gene matches: 8. Germline CDR1 SGHRS, CDR2 YFSETQ. The CDR3 contains 16 residues.

V is TRBV5-1 and J is TRBJ1-3, with 8 bases aligning to TRBD1. The CDR3 covers 14 residues. Trimming took 4 bases from V and 4 from J; bases not matched to a gene: 4. Per the germline V gene, CDR1 is SGHRS and CDR2 is YFSETQ. CDR3 in amino acids: CASSKDREGNTIYF. CDR3 DNA: TGCGCCAGCAGCAAGGACAGGGAAGGAAACACCATATATTTT.

The chain couples TRBV21-1 to TRBJ1-5; TRBD1 is the table's D call, not checked against the DNA. TRBV21-1 is labeled a pseudogene. The length of the CDR3 is 17 residues. The DNA for the CDR3 is TGTGCCAGCAGCAAAGCTTTGGACACCGAAGGGAATCAGCCCCAGCATTTT. Amino acids: CASSKALDTEGNQPQHF.

The chain links TRBV19 to TRBJ1-1; D gene unclear. This CDR3 comprises 14 residues. Germline-derived CDR1 and CDR2 are LNHDA and SQIVND (reference sequence). Trimming removed 8 bases from V and 2 bases from J, with 15 bases in between. Written as DNA, the CDR3 is TGTGCCAGTTTACAGCCGCCGTTAAACACTGAAGCTTTCTTT. It yields the protein CASLQPPLNTEAFF.

This rearrangement joins TRBV5-1 to TRBJ2-7, with TRBD1 matching 7 bases. Germline V CDR1 and CDR2: SGHRS, YFSETQ. This CDR3 spans 14 amino acids. Trimming removed 4 bases from V and 4 bases from J; junction bases left unmatched: 8. The CDR3 loop reads CASSGAGGTYEQYF. The CDR3 bases are TGCGCCAGCAGCGGAGCAGGGGGTACATACGAGCAGTACTTC.

The chain joins TRBV6-5 to TRBJ2-5; 7 nucleotides line up with TRBD1. V shed 5 bases and J 1 base; nucleotides not matched to a gene: 7. Germline lookup yields CDR1 MNHEY and CDR2 SVGAGI. This CDR3 is 15 amino acids long. CDR3 DNA sequence: TGTGCCAGCAGTCGACCGACAGGGCCCCAAGAGACCCAGTACTTC. Its protein product is CASSRPTGPQETQYF.

This clone has a handful of counts. Other nucleotide sequences from this sample produce the same CDR3. The J gene is TRBJ1-1, the V gene TRBV19, with D possibly being TRBD1 (5 bases). Germline lookup yields CDR1 LNHDA and CDR2 SQIVND (reference sequence). This CDR3 contains 13 residues. V lost 0 bases and J lost 3, with 5 bases in between. The CDR3 protein is CASSIDRDTEAFF. The CDR3 bases are TGTGCCAGTAGTATAGACAGGGACACTGAAGCTTTCTTT.

The V and J genes are TRBV11-3 and TRBJ2-7; D possibly corresponds to TRBD2 (5 bases). Trimming took off 0 bases at V and 6 bases at J, with 6 bases between the two ends. Germline values: CDR1 SGHNT, CDR2 YENEEA. This CDR3 comprises 12 residues. The CDR3: CASSLEAGEQYF. CDR3 coding DNA: TGTGCCAGCAGCTTAGAGGCGGGCGAGCAGTACTTC.

The chain carries TRBV27 and TRBJ2-7, with D perhaps matching TRBD2 (6 bases). Per the germline V gene, CDR1 is MNHEY and CDR2 is SMNVEV (reference sequence). Between the trimmed V and J ends, which lost 4 bases and 1 base, there was a span of 17 bases. The CDR3 extends over 16 amino acids. The CDR3 sequence is CASSSYLRGTSYEQYF. The CDR3 nucleotides read TGTGCCAGCAGTTCCTACTTGCGGGGCACTTCCTACGAGCAGTACTTC.

Concerning this clone itself: Other DNA variants within this sample encode the same CDR3. This sequence joins TRBV5-1 and TRBJ1-2; TRBD1 aligns across 10 bases. CDR1 SGHRS and CDR2 YFSETQ come from the germline V gene. CDR3 length equals 14 residues. J gave up 5 bases and V 2 bases, and 3 bases lay outside the gene matches. CDR3 bases: TGCGCCAGCAGCTTAGGACAGGGGGTATATGGCTACACCTTC. This gives the protein CASSLGQGVYGYTF.